This TCR beta chain stems from a study of PD-1 blockade in mismatch repair-deficient tumors. Study-wide background: Patients had about 13 mismatch repair-deficient cancer types and were previously treated and progressing.

General observations from the study: After pembrolizumab, tumor-resident clones rose rapidly, then generally contracted before radiologic responses.

Sequencing used immunoSEQ multiplex PCR; TCRdb keeps in-frame clones, though not all of them. The sample contains around 130,000 clones, 85% to 90% of which appear only once. In the case of this clone: Its antigen is not known.

Trimming removed 0 bases from V and 4 bases from J, with 9 bases in between. The CDR3 totals 14 residues. CDR1 is MDHEN, CDR2 SYDVKM, per germline. All patients were mismatch repair deficient, assessed by either PCR or immunohistochemistry. TCR sequencing covered a few patients who responded to pembrolizumab. V and J are TRBV28 and TRBJ1-1; maybe TRBD1 (5 bases). The clonotype was recovered from an adult with mismatch repair-deficient cancer. The input for sequencing was peripheral blood, taken just over 70 weeks after starting pembrolizumab. The CDR3, as DNA: TGTGCCAGCAGTTTATGGGGGGAGGTCACTGAAGCTTTCTTT. Its protein is CASSLWGEVTEAFF.